The 26 T cell receptor beta chains presented below share a single source sample, sequenced in a study of Tregs in tolerant kidney transplant recipients. Profiling relied on immunoSEQ multiplex PCR, and the TCRdb table lists in-frame clones only, not all of them. Of 50,000 to 85,000 clones in the sample, roughly 89% are singletons; the top ten hold 11%. This sample comprised CD8+ T cells from blood, obtained before the transplant. The receptors here all came from a human donor who received a combined kidney and bone marrow transplant.

The chain couples TRBV5-4 to TRBJ2-7, with a possible D match to TRBD2 (6 bases). Trimming removed 5 bases at V and 2 bases at J, with 14 bases between. Germline loops: CDR1 SGHNT, CDR2 YYREEE (reference sequence). The length of the CDR3 is 14 residues. The chain's CDR3 is CASSYGTSTYEQYF. In DNA, the CDR3 is TGTGCCAGCAGTTATGGGACTTCGACCTACGAGCAGTACTTC.

Comment on this clone: This CDR3 fails to terminate in the conserved phenylalanine or tryptophan, so it likely reflects a read error. The chain carries TRBV27 and TRBJ1-2, with D maybe TRBD1 (6 bases). V was cut by 9 bases and J by 5 bases, with 10 bases left in between. From germline, CDR1 is MNHEY and CDR2 SMNVEV (reference sequence). The length of the CDR3 is 11 residues. The CDR3 here is CASSTGYGYTL. The CDR3 coding sequence is TGTGCCAGTTCTACAGGGTATGGCTACACCCTC.

The gene calls are TRBV4-3 and TRBJ2-3; 9 bases align to TRBD1. The junction had 6 bases not matched to a gene; V was cut back by 3 bases and J by 5 bases. Germline-derived CDR1 and CDR2 are LGHNA and YSLEER. This CDR3 is 15 amino acids long. CDR3 region: CASSHRTGVGDTQYF. CDR3 nucleotides: TGCGCCAGCAGCCACCGGACAGGGGTTGGAGATACGCAGTATTTT.

V usage is TRBV5-1 and J usage is TRBJ2-3; tentatively, D is TRBD2 (6 bases). The ends were cut back, 0 bases at V and 4 bases at J, with 12 bases in the middle. CDR3 length: 15 amino acids. CDR1 SGHRS and CDR2 YFSETQ come from the germline V gene. CDR3 loop: CASSLVTSAPDTQYF. The CDR3, as DNA: TGCGCCAGCAGCTTGGTGACTAGTGCCCCAGATACGCAGTATTTT.

The CDR3 DNA reads TGTGCCAGCAGTAGCCGTTTCGGGGTTGATGAAAAACTGTTTTTT. Translation: CASSSRFGVDEKLFF. The genes are TRBV2 and TRBJ1-4; D is ambiguous. Germline V gene data show CDR1 as SNHLY and CDR2 as FYNNEI. CDR3 length: 15 residues. Trimming removed 5 bases at V and 6 bases at J, with 16 bases between.

The chain has TRBV6-5 and TRBJ1-2; 7 bases fit TRBD1. Germline CDR1 MNHEY, CDR2 SVGAGI. This CDR3 comprises 15 residues. J lost 4 bases, V lost 0 bases, and 5 bases had no gene match. CDR3 sequence: CASSYSGGDSYGYTF. The CDR3 coding sequence is TGTGCCAGCAGTTACTCAGGGGGCGATTCCTATGGCTACACCTTC.

This clone was recorded once. The rearrangement links TRBV25-1 to TRBJ1-4, with a weak D call TRBD1 (6 bases). The V end was cut by 1 base, the J end by 8 bases, with 17 bases between. Germline-derived CDR1 and CDR2 are MGHDK and SYGVNS. The CDR3 has 16 residues. CDR3 in amino acids: CASSEWRGGAAEKLFF. As DNA, the CDR3 is TGTGCCAGCAGTGAATGGAGGGGGGGCGCCGCCGAAAAACTGTTTTTT.

The J gene is TRBJ2-1, the V gene TRBV30, with TRBD2 identical over 9 bases. With V trimmed by 6 bases and J by 5 bases, 8 bases remained unmatched. Per germline, CDR1 GTSNPN and CDR2 SVGIG (reference sequence). CDR3 size: 14 residues. The CDR3 loop is CACIGTSTHNEQFF. The CDR3 coding sequence is TGTGCCTGTATCGGGACTAGCACCCACAATGAGCAGTTCTTC.

This chain connects TRBV6-5 to TRBJ1-2; tentative D call: TRBD1 (6 bases). The CDR3 has 16 amino acids. V was shortened by 2 bases and J by 0 bases, with 13 bases between the two germline ends. The V gene's germline CDR1 is MNHEY and CDR2 SVGAGI. As DNA, the CDR3 is TGTGCCAGCAGTTACCCGTCAGGGGCGTCTAACTATGGCTACACCTTC. This gives the protein CASSYPSGASNYGYTF.

The J gene is TRBJ2-1, the V gene TRBV2; 14 bases are shared with TRBD2. Trimming cost V 6 bases and J 6 bases; bases outside gene matches: 7. This CDR3 spans 16 amino acids. Per germline, CDR1 SNHLY and CDR2 FYNNEI. The CDR3 loop is CASSPETSGRGNEQFF. CDR3 DNA: TGTGCCAGCAGCCCAGAGACTAGCGGGAGGGGCAATGAGCAGTTCTTC.

This chain joins TRBV7-2 and TRBJ1-2; tentatively, D is TRBD1 (5 bases). Trimming took off 3 bases at V and 1 base at J, with 9 bases between the two ends. Germline lookup yields CDR1 SGHTA and CDR2 FQGNSA. The CDR3 has 14 amino acids. CDR3 residues: CASSFFQGNYGYTF. For the CDR3, the DNA is TGTGCCAGCAGCTTTTTCCAGGGTAACTATGGCTACACCTTC.

This clone has a single count. V gene TRBV27 combines with J gene TRBJ2-7, with D possibly TRBD1 on 5 matching bases. Trimming cost V 2 bases and J 0 bases, with 11 bases left between them. The length of the CDR3 is 15 residues. Germline CDR1 and CDR2: MNHEY and SMNVEV (reference sequence). The CDR3 nucleotides read TGTGCCAGCAGTTTAAGGGGTCCCAGCTCCTACGAGCAGTACTTC. Amino acid sequence: CASSLRGPSSYEQYF.

The chain uses TRBV9 and TRBJ1-1; 8 bases are a match to TRBD1. V shed 3 bases, J shed 6 bases, and the junction held 10 bases outside the gene matches. The germline V gene has CDR1 SGDLS and CDR2 YYNGEE. The CDR3 extends over 15 amino acids. CDR3 sequence reads: CASSGTGGAEAEAFF. The DNA of the CDR3 is TGTGCCAGCAGCGGTACAGGGGGTGCTGAGGCTGAAGCTTTCTTT.

The V call is TRBV6-5, the J call TRBJ2-7, with 7 positions matching TRBD1. The CDR3 runs to 16 residues. After removal of 0 bases from V and 3 bases from J, the junction contained 8 bases not matched to a gene. Germline-derived CDR1 and CDR2 are MNHEY and SVGAGI. The CDR3 is CASSYSVGTAGYEQYF. The CDR3 DNA is TGTGCCAGCAGTTACTCAGTTGGGACAGCTGGCTACGAGCAGTACTTC.

This clone is judged hyperexpanded. The J gene is TRBJ1-1, the V gene TRBV5-6, with TRBD1 matching 8 bases. Looked up from germline, CDR1 is SGHDT and CDR2 is YYEEEE. V trimming: 1 base; J trimming: 7 bases; junction bases outside the gene matches: 9. The CDR3 length is 15 residues. This CDR3 is CASSLRPIGQGEAFF. The CDR3, as DNA: TGTGCCAGCAGCTTGAGACCTATAGGACAGGGTGAAGCTTTCTTT.

The count of this clone is one. The rearrangement joins TRBV7-9 to TRBJ1-5; 10 nucleotides agree with TRBD1. Germline V gene data show CDR1 as SEHNR and CDR2 as FQNEAQ (reference sequence). CDR3 length equals 15 residues. V was clipped by 5 bases and J by 5 bases; unmatched bases: 6. The CDR3, as DNA: TGTGCCAGCAGCAGCCGGGACAGGGGAGATCAGCCCCAGCATTTT. Its protein product is CASSSRDRGDQPQHF.

The J gene is TRBJ2-1, the V gene TRBV9; tentative D call: TRBD2 (6 bases). This CDR3 has 15 amino acids. The V end was cut by 3 bases, the J end by 3 bases, with 13 bases between. Germline CDR1 SGDLS, CDR2 YYNGEE. The DNA of the CDR3 is TGTGCCAGCAGCGAGGAGGGAGAGAACTACAATGAGCAGTTCTTC. It yields the protein CASSEEGENYNEQFF.

V is TRBV7-2 and J is TRBJ2-6; D remains unclear. V was pared by 4 bases and J by 0 bases, with 7 bases between. CDR3 length equals 15 residues. The germline gives CDR1 SGHTA, CDR2 FQGNSA. CDR3 region: CASSWSSSGANVLTF. CDR3 nucleotide sequence: TGTGCCAGCAGCTGGAGCAGCTCTGGGGCCAACGTCCTGACTTTC. Full variable domain (outside the CDR3, taken from reference TRBV7-2 and TRBJ2-6): GAGVSQSPSNKVTEKGKDVELRCDPISGHTALYWYRQSLGQGLEFLIYFQGNSAPDKSGLPSDRFSAERTGGSVSTLTIQRTQQEDSAVYLCASSWSSSGANVLTFGAGSRLTVL.

V usage is TRBV6-1 and J usage is TRBJ2-6, with TRBD2 identical over 12 bases. Germline V gene data show CDR1 as MNHNS and CDR2 as SASEGT. The CDR3 has 18 amino acids. Trimming took 5 bases from V and 0 from J; bases not matched to a gene: 5. The CDR3 nucleotides read TGTGCCAGCAGTCAAGAACTAGCGGGAGGCTCTGGGGCCAACGTCCTGACTTTC. Amino acids: CASSQELAGGSGANVLTF.

The chain has TRBV19 and TRBJ2-3; D is unresolved. V lost 8 bases, J lost 0 bases, and 9 bases lay in between. The CDR3 consists of 13 residues. Looked up from germline, CDR1 is LNHDA and CDR2 is SQIVND (reference sequence). CDR3 residues: CASGLGSTDTQYF. As DNA, the CDR3 is TGTGCCAGTGGTCTCGGGAGCACAGATACGCAGTATTTT.

Regarding this clone: A read error may produce the germline difference seen at one junction end. The CDR3: CASSPPSSYNSPLHF. DNA of the CDR3: TGTGCCAGCAGTCCGCCAAGCTCCTATAATTCCCCCCTCCACTTT. The chain links TRBV28 to TRBJ1-6, with D unresolved. The CDR3 loop spans 15 amino acids. From germline, CDR1 is MDHEN and CDR2 SYDVKM. The whole variable domain, remainder taken from reference TRBV28 and TRBJ1-6, is DVKVTQSSRYLVKRTGEKVFLECVQDMDHENMFWYRQDPGLGLRLIYFSYDVKMKEKGDIPEGYSVSREKKERFSLILESASTNQTSMYLCASSPPSSYNSPLHFGNGTRLTVT.

V usage is TRBV11-2 and J usage is TRBJ2-1; 8 nucleotides agree with TRBD2. The CDR3 is 15 residues long. The germline gives CDR1 SGHAT, CDR2 FQNNGV. V lost 2 bases and J lost 12; bases outside the gene matches: 12. The CDR3 bases are TGTGCCAGCAGCTTAAAATCTAGCGGGTACGATGGGCAGTTCTTC. Amino acids: CASSLKSSGYDGQFF.

The rearrangement links TRBV5-4 to TRBJ2-5; 9 bases map to TRBD2. From germline, CDR1 is SGHNT and CDR2 YYREEE (reference sequence). The CDR3 has 13 residues. CDR3 nucleotide sequence: TGTGGTGGCAGCGGGGGGCTCCAAGAGACCCAGTACTTC. Its protein is CGGSGGLQETQYF.

The chain carries TRBV27 and TRBJ2-7; TRBD1 is a possible D gene (6 bases). V lost 4 bases, J lost 4 bases, and 14 bases lay in between. The germline V gene has CDR1 MNHEY and CDR2 SMNVEV (reference sequence). The CDR3 consists of 14 residues. CDR3 sequence (DNA): TGTGCCAGCAGTTCGACAGGTGAAGTATACGAGCAGTACTTC. Translating gives CASSSTGEVYEQYF.

The chain is built from TRBV18 and TRBJ1-5; D is perhaps TRBD1 (6 bases). The germline CDR1 and CDR2 sequences are KGHSH and LQKENI. V lost 8 bases to trimming and J lost 0 bases, with 17 bases between them. The CDR3 runs 16 residues. CDR3 sequence (DNA): TGTGCCAGCCGGGACAAAGAAAGTGGTAGCAATCAGCCCCAGCATTTT. It yields the protein CASRDKESGSNQPQHF.

The V gene is TRBV19, the J gene TRBJ2-7, with 9 bases aligning to TRBD2. V was clipped by 7 bases and J by 3 bases; unmatched bases: 10. The CDR3 runs 15 residues. CDR1 LNHDA and CDR2 SQIVND come from the germline V gene (reference sequence). The CDR3 reads CASKGASGDYYEQYF. CDR3 sequence (DNA): TGTGCCAGTAAGGGGGCTAGCGGGGACTACTACGAGCAGTACTTC.